Following are 23 T cell receptor beta chains from one sample sequenced in a study of monozygotic twins with inflammatory bowel disease. TCRdb reworked the 5' RACE reads into one entry per CDR3 protein, no DNA. The table for this sample gives 350,000 to 400,000 distinct CDR3 sequences. Material for sequencing was blood. The receptor source for this set is a human donor with ulcerative colitis or Crohn's disease, or a healthy co-twin of an affected twin (not recorded which).

The CDR3 is CASSLIRGGISSYNEQFF. The chain combines TRBV7-3 with TRBJ2-1; TCRdb selects TRBD2, and the lack of DNA leaves this call unchecked. CDR1 SGHTA and CDR2 FQGTGA come from the germline V gene. CDR3 length equals 18 residues. Complete variable domain (other parts from reference TRBV7-3 and TRBJ2-1): GAGVSQTPSNKVTEKGKYVELRCDPISGHTALYWYRQSLGQGPEFLIYFQGTGAADDSGLPNDRFFAVRPEGSVSTLKIQRTERGDSAVYLCASSLIRGGISSYNEQFFGPGTRLTVL.

The chain uses TRBV15 and TRBJ1-4; the TRBD1 assignment by TCRdb is unverifiable without DNA. CDR1 is LNHNV, CDR2 YYDKDF, per germline (reference sequence). The CDR3 sequence is 15 residues long. This CDR3 reads CATSRGDTSNEKLFF.

This CDR3 is CASKGLAYNEQFF. The V gene is TRBV27, the J gene TRBJ2-1; with no DNA, the TCRdb D assignment of TRBD2 cannot be verified. Germline V gene lookup returns CDR1 MNHEY and CDR2 SMNVEV (reference sequence). The CDR3 is 13 amino acids.

The V gene is TRBV9, the J gene TRBJ2-5. CDR1 SGDLS and CDR2 YYNGEE come from the germline V gene. This CDR3 contains 15 residues. The chain's CDR3 is CASSVGSSSQETQYF.

This chain's CDR3 is CSARERRDQQFF. The chain uses TRBV20-1 and TRBJ2-1; the TCRdb D gene call, TRBD2, has no DNA to confirm it. The length of the CDR3 is 12 residues. Looked up from germline, CDR1 is DFQATT and CDR2 is SNEGSKA (reference sequence).

The chain combines TRBV7-3 with TRBJ1-3. Per germline, CDR1 SGHTA and CDR2 FQGTGA. The CDR3 is 14 residues long. This CDR3 reads CASSPTGSGNTIYF.

This chain uses TRBV18 with TRBJ2-7; TCRdb proposes TRBD1, but this gene call is untestable without DNA. The CDR3 contains 15 residues. Germline CDR1 is KGHSH and CDR2 is LQKENI. This chain's CDR3 is CASSPLDSSSYEQYF.

The chain couples TRBV5-1 to TRBJ2-7. From germline, CDR1 is SGHRS and CDR2 YFSETQ. This CDR3 comprises 14 residues. The CDR3 spells CASSHETGAYEQYF.

This chain uses TRBV6-1 with TRBJ1-5; TCRdb lists TRBD1, though no DNA is available to test this call. This CDR3 spans 14 amino acids. CDR1 and CDR2 (germline): MNHNS, SASEGT. CDR3 region: CASRPWTANQPQHF.

The V gene is TRBV28, the J gene TRBJ1-1. Germline CDR1 is MDHEN and CDR2 is SYDVKM. This CDR3 has 14 amino acids. CDR3 residues: CASSLIQVNTEAFF.

V gene TRBV12-3 or TRBV12-4 combines with J gene TRBJ2-3; the D call from TCRdb, TRBD1, cannot be confirmed without DNA. The length of the CDR3 is 15 residues. The CDR3 sequence: CASTTTGTLTDTQYF.

The V call is TRBV6-1, the J call TRBJ1-1; the TCRdb call, TRBD1, lacks DNA for checking. Germline assignment: CDR1 MNHNS and CDR2 SASEGT. The CDR3 runs 16 residues. CDR3 residues: CASTGQGHYPNTEAFF.

The chain joins TRBV7-2 to TRBJ2-4. Looked up from germline, CDR1 is SGHTA and CDR2 is FQGNSA. This CDR3 is 15 amino acids long. The CDR3 sequence: CASSIRRVAKNIQYF. The full variable domain, with the rest looked up from reference TRBV7-2 and TRBJ2-4, is GAGVSQSPSNKVTEKGKDVELRCDPISGHTALYWYRQSLGQGLEFLIYFQGNSAPDKSGLPSDRFSAERTGGSVSTLTIQRTQQEDSAVYLCASSIRRVAKNIQYFGAGTRLSVL.

The rearrangement uses TRBV6-2 or TRBV6-3 and TRBJ2-5; TCRdb returns TRBD1, unconfirmable since there is no DNA. Germline CDR1 MNHEY, CDR2 SVGEGT. CDR3 length: 13 amino acids. The CDR3 is CASRDTPMETQYF.

The chain links TRBV4-1 to TRBJ2-7. Looked up from germline, CDR1 is MGHRA and CDR2 is YSYEKL. The CDR3 runs 13 residues. CDR3 loop: CASSQGGAGEQYF.

The chain employs TRBV7-2 and TRBJ2-5; TCRdb gives TRBD2 as the D gene, but with no DNA this cannot be confirmed. The CDR3 runs 14 residues. Germline V gene sequence: CDR1 SGHTA, CDR2 FQGNSA. The CDR3 reads CASSTGTSEETQYF.

This chain links TRBV28 with TRBJ1-2; TCRdb picks TRBD1, but there is no DNA to check that call. The CDR3 is 17 residues long. Per the germline V gene, CDR1 is MDHEN and CDR2 is SYDVKM. The CDR3 loop is CASSFVGDRGIYYGYTF.

The rearrangement links TRBV4-2 to TRBJ2-2; TCRdb's assignment of TRBD1 cannot be checked, as there is no DNA. CDR3 length equals 16 residues. The germline V gene has CDR1 LGHNA and CDR2 YNFKEQ. CDR3 sequence reads: CASSQVIEGDTGELFF.

The rearrangement uses TRBV4-2 and TRBJ2-3; the D gene TCRdb calls, TRBD1, cannot be checked with no DNA. Germline CDR1 LGHNA, CDR2 YNFKEQ. There are 16 residues in the CDR3. This CDR3 is CASSQRGRSGTDTQYF.

The chain combines TRBV2 with TRBJ2-7. The CDR3 spans 11 residues. CDR1 SNHLY and CDR2 FYNNEI come from the germline V gene. CDR3 loop: CASSGYHEQYF.

The chain carries TRBV6-5 and TRBJ2-3; TCRdb selects TRBD1, and the lack of DNA leaves this call unchecked. Germline-derived CDR1 and CDR2 are MNHEY and SVGAGI. The CDR3 spans 15 residues. The CDR3 sequence: CASSYEQGITDTQYF.

The chain links TRBV12-3 or TRBV12-4 to TRBJ2-6. The CDR3 covers 15 residues. The CDR3 spells CASSFNGAGANVLTF.

The chain uses TRBV6-2 or TRBV6-3 and TRBJ2-1; TCRdb's D call, TRBD1, is unchecked because there is no DNA. CDR3 length: 12 amino acids. CDR1 is MNHEY and CDR2 is SVGEGT in the germline V gene. The CDR3 loop reads CASQSPPGEQFF.